The entry that follows covers one T cell receptor (beta chain) sequence. Its antigen remains undetermined. No quality values exist for individual bases; no much larger clone is one base distant. The treatment or condition label of this sample denotes: allogeneic hematopoietic cell transplantation with graft depleted of TCRalphabeta T cells and CD19 B cells. TCRalphabeta/CD19-depleted allogeneic hematopoietic cell grafts were given to the transplant recipients, all of whom were children. Library construction relied on PCR. Sequencing took place on an Illumina HiSeq 2500. TCR libraries were prepared with molecular barcoding, using unique molecular identifiers to normalize TCRbeta repertoire quantification. TCRdb took the public reads, trimmed them with fastp at Q25, ran MiXCR for clone calling and kept in-frame beta chains. Duplicate CDR3 protein sequences are folded into a single record with the most common DNA and genes. The sample table contains 600,000 or so distinct CDR3 sequences; only one count was recorded for about 23% of them. The ten largest clonotypes hold 12% to 15% of the sample.

The sample is drawn from a study of T-cell reconstitution after alpha-beta-depleted transplantation in children (dated by TCRdb to 2016 to 2017). Concerning the study at large: The study quantitatively tracked T-cell immune reconstitution after TCRalphabeta/CD19-depleted allogeneic hematopoietic cell transplantation in children using TCR repertoire profiling.

Paper-wide results and their limitations: About two months after transplant, the apparently early recovery of alphabetaT-cell counts reportedly depended on just several hundred clones that had expanded rapidly and came from non-depleted graft cells. Over the following months the frequencies of hyperexpanded clones went down, and after one year T-cell counts and TCRbeta diversity were mostly credited to newly produced T cells. In some patients, the high TCRbeta diversity seen at day 60 was put down to recipient T cells and intrathymic progenitors that had survived conditioning.

The CDR3 runs 14 amino acids, cysteine and phenylalanine included. Left in the record is the CDR3 DNA by itself, 42 bases read in frame from the first base. The junction carries 11 bases between V and J, which are trimmed by 8 bases and 0 bases respectively. The TCR sequence derives from a boy in the first two years of life who had a stem cell transplant for acute myeloid leukemia, so the T cells may come from the graft donor. Recombination connected TRBV6-7 to TRBJ2-4; possibly the D gene is TRBD1, per 5 matching bases. TRBV6-7 is given ORF status, its function remaining uncertain. This sample comprised PBMCs, mostly from graft donor cells, obtained 360 days after TCRalphabeta/CD19-depleted stem cell transplant. The CDR3 region has the sequence CASDDRLAKNIQYF. At the DNA level, the sequence is TGTGCCAGCGATGACAGACTAGCCAAAAACATTCAGTACTTC.